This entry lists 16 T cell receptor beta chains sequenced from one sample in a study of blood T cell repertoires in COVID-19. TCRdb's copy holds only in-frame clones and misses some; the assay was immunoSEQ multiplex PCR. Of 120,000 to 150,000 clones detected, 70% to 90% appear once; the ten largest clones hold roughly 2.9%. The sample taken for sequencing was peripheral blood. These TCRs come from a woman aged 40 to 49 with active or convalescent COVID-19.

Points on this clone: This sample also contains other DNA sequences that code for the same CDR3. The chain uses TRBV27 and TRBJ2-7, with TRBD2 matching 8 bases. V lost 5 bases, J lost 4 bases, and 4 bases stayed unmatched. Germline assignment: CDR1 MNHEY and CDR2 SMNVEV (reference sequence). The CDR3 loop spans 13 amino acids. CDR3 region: CASSSGRGYEQYF. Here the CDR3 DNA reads TGTGCCAGCAGTAGCGGGAGAGGATACGAGCAGTACTTC.

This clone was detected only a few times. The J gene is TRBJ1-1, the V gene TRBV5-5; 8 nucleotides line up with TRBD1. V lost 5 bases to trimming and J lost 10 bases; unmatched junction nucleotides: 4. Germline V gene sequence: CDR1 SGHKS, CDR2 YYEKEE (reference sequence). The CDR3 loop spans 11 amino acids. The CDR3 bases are TGTGCCAGCAGGACAGGGGTTGGAGCTTTCTTT. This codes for CASRTGVGAFF.

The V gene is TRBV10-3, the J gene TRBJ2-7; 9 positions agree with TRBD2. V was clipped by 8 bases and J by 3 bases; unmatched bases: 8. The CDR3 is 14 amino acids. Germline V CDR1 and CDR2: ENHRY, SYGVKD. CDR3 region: CAIAGGPNYYEQYF. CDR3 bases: TGTGCCATCGCGGGAGGGCCCAACTACTACGAGCAGTACTTC.

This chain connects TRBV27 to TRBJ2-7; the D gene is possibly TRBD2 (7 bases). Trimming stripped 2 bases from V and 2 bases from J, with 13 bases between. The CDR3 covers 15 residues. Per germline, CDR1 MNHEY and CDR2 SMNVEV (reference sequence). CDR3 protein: CASSLRGGLTYEQYF. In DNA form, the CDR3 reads TGTGCCAGCAGTTTAAGGGGGGGGCTTACCTACGAGCAGTACTTC.

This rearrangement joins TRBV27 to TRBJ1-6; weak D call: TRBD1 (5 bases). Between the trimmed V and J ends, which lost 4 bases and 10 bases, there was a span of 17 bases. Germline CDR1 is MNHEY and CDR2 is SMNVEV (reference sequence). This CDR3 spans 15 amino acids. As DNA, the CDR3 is TGTGCCAGCAGTTCCCCGGGGGGGGGACGGTCACCCCTCCACTTT. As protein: CASSSPGGGRSPLHF.

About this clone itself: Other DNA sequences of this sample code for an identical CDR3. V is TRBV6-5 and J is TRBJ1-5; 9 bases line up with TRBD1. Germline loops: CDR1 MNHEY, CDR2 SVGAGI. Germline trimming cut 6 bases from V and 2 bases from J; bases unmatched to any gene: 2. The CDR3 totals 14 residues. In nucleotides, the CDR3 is TGTGCCAGCAGGGGACAGGGTGGCAATCAGCCCCAGCATTTT. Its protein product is CASRGQGGNQPQHF.

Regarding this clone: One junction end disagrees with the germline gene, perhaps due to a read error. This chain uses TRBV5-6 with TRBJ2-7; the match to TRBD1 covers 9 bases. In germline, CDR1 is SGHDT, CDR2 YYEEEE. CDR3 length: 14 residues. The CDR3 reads CASSLPGQGYGQYF. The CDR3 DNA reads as TGTGCCAGCAGCCTCCCGGGACAGGGATACGGGCAGTACTTC.

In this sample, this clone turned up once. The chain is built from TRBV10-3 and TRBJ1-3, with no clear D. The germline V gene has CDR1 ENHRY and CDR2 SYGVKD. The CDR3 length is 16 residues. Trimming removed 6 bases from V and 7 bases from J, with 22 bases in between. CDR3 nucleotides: TGTGCCATCAGCGACCTGCCGGGAATGGGATCGAACACCATATATTTT. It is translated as CAISDLPGMGSNTIYF.

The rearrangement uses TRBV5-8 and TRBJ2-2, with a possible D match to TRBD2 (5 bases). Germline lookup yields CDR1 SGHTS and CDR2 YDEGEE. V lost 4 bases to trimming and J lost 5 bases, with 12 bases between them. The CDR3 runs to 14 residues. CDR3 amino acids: CASSPRTRTGELFF. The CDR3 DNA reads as TGTGCCAGCAGCCCCCGAACTAGGACCGGGGAGCTGTTTTTT.

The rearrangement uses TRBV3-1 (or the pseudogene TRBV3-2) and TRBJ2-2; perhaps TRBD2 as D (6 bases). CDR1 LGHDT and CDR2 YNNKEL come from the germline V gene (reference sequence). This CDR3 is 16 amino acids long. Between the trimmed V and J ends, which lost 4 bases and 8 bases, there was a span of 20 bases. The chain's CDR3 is CASSLLTSQVVGELFF. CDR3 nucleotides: TGTGCCAGCAGCCTACTGACTAGTCAAGTTGTTGGGGAGCTGTTTTTT.

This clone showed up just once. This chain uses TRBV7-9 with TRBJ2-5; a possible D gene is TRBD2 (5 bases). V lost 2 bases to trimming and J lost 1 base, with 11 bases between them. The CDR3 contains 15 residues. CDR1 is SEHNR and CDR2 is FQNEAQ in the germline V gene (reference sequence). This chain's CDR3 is CASSLRESLQETQYF. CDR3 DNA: TGTGCCAGCAGCTTAAGGGAGTCCCTCCAAGAGACCCAGTACTTC.

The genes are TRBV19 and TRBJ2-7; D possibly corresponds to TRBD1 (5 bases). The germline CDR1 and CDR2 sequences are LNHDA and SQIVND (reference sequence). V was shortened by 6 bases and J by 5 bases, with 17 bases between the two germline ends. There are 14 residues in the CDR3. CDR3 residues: CASRADSTSHEQYF. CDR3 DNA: TGTGCCAGTAGAGCCGACAGTACTTCACACGAGCAGTACTTC.

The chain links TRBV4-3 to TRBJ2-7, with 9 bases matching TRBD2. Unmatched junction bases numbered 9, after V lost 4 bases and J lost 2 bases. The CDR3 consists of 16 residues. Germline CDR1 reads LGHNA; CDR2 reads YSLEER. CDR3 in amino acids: CASSPSGAGGPYEQYF. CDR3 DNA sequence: TGCGCCAGCAGCCCGAGTGGGGCGGGAGGGCCCTACGAGCAGTACTTC.

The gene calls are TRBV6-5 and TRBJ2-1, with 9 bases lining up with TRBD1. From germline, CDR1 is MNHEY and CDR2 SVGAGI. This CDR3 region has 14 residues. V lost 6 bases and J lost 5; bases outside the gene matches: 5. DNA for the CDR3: TGTGCCAGCAGACGGGACAGGGTTAACAATGAGCAGTTCTTC. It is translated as CASRRDRVNNEQFF.

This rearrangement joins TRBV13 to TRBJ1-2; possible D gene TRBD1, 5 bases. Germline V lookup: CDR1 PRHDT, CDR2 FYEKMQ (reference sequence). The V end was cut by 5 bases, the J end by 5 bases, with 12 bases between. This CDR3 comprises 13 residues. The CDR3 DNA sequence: TGTGCCAGCAGCAGAGGACGGACATATGGCTACACCTTC. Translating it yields CASSRGRTYGYTF.

CDR3 coding DNA: TGTGCCAGCAGCCCGTCAGGATCACGAGGGGGCGAGCAGTACTTC. It yields the protein CASSPSGSRGGEQYF. The chain couples TRBV11-3 to TRBJ2-7, with D perhaps TRBD1 (6 bases). The CDR3 contains 15 residues. Trimming cost V 5 bases and J 6 bases, with 20 bases left between them. The germline CDR1 and CDR2 sequences are SGHNT and YENEEA.